This T cell receptor (beta chain) derives from a study of cytomegalovirus exposure and HLA in healthy donors. Study-wide context: Clustering assigned about 80% of the roughly 400 genotyped donors to the Caucasian-associated ancestry cluster. Study-level results: 164 TCR beta chains were listed as cytomegalovirus-associated.

PCR involved 60 Vbeta and 13 Jbeta primers. Only in-frame clones appear in the TCRdb table, and some are missing; sequencing was by immunoSEQ multiplex PCR. The table lists some 90,000 clones, approximately 81% of them singletons. The germline V gene encodes CDR1 SGHRS and CDR2 YFSETQ. This CDR3 region has 13 residues. V was clipped by 3 bases and J by 6 bases, with 12 bases between them. A word on this clone: The antigen is unknown.

This TCR was sampled from a woman aged 40 to 50 in good health and CMV-seronegative. The V and J genes are TRBV5-1 and TRBJ1-2, with D possibly TRBD1 on 6 matching bases. Sequencing was performed on PBMCs. The CDR3 nucleotides read TGCGCCAGCAGCTCACAGGGTATCCATGGCTACACCTTC. Translating gives CASSSQGIHGYTF.